The clone carrying this T cell receptor (beta chain) was detected only a few times. Its antigen is still unknown. Naive CD4+ T cells were purified with Tregs depleted by CD25. The CDR3 covers 14 residues. The germline V and J ends were trimmed by 7 bases and 0 bases, with 12 bases remaining between them. Germline CDR1 is SGDLS and CDR2 is YYNGEE. Broader study findings: Tumor memory CD4+ T cell TCR gene usage clustered with blood and lymph node memory CD4+ cells and lymph node naive CD4+ cells.

TCRdb re-analysed the 5' RACE reads in MiXCR, keeping a single row per CDR3 protein. The profile covers tens of thousands of distinct CDR3 sequences, with about 25% appearing a single time and approximately 3.4% taken by the ten largest. The sequencing sample was made of tumor-infiltrating naive CD4+ T cells sorted from the breast tumor. The subset: naive CD4+ T cells, CD4+CD45RA+CD25-. The genes are TRBV9 and TRBJ2-3, with D tentatively TRBD1 (6 bases). This clonotype was sampled from a female donor with breast cancer. The CDR3 DNA reads TGTGCCAGCGGCCAGGGGCCTAGCACAGATACGCAGTATTTT. This translates into CASGQGPSTDTQYF.